These 8 T cell receptor beta chains were sequenced from one sample in a study of T cell changes during pregnancy in multiple sclerosis. Measured with immunoSEQ multiplex PCR; TCRdb has only the in-frame clones, and not every one. Of some 13,000 clones listed, more than 85% are singletons. The specimen was CD8+ T cells from peripheral blood mononuclear cells, collected in the second trimester of pregnancy. Receptor source: a female donor in good health, enrolled as a control in a pregnancy study.

The chain joins TRBV11-2 to TRBJ2-7, with D tentatively TRBD1 (6 bases). There are 14 residues in the CDR3. Per germline, CDR1 SGHAT and CDR2 FQNNGV. Deletions cut 3 bases from V and 2 bases from J, with 11 bases between. The CDR3 region is CASSFIGTPYEQYF. The CDR3 DNA sequence: TGTGCCAGCAGCTTTATCGGGACACCCTACGAGCAGTACTTC.

The chain employs TRBV7-9 and TRBJ1-1; TRBD1 matches 8 bases. Per germline, CDR1 SEHNR and CDR2 FQNEAQ (reference sequence). With 5 bases clipped from V and 4 bases from J, the junction kept 6 bases outside the gene matches. The CDR3 has 14 amino acids. CDR3 region: CASSLDRVVTEAFF. The DNA for the CDR3 is TGTGCCAGCAGCCTGGACAGGGTCGTCACTGAAGCTTTCTTT.

V and J are TRBV4-1 and TRBJ2-1; D is perhaps TRBD2 (5 bases). This CDR3 is 17 amino acids long. V dropped 4 bases and J dropped 2 bases, with 18 bases sitting between them. Germline-derived CDR1 and CDR2 are MGHRA and YSYEKL. The CDR3 region has the DNA TGCGCCAGCAGCCTCGAGGCAGCGGCCGCGGCCTACAATGAGCAGTTCTTC. As protein: CASSLEAAAAAYNEQFF.

This chain joins TRBV30 and TRBJ2-5, with 8 bases that match TRBD1. The germline V gene encodes CDR1 GTSNPN and CDR2 SVGIG (reference sequence). Trimming took 3 bases from V and 5 from J; bases not matched to a gene: 8. This CDR3 is 14 amino acids long. CDR3 sequence: CAWRPPRGHETQYF. In nucleotides, the CDR3 is TGTGCCTGGAGGCCCCCCAGGGGGCACGAGACCCAGTACTTC.

The chain employs TRBV19 and TRBJ2-2, with 11 bases aligning to TRBD2. CDR3 size: 16 residues. Germline V lookup: CDR1 LNHDA, CDR2 SQIVND (reference sequence). Losses at the gene ends were 8 bases for V and 7 bases for J; bases not matched to a gene: 12. The CDR3 protein is CASASLAGGGFGELFF. CDR3 coding DNA: TGTGCCAGTGCCTCTCTAGCGGGGGGTGGGTTCGGGGAGCTGTTTTTT. Together with reference TRBV19 and TRBJ2-2, the CDR3 gives the full variable domain: DGGITQSPKYLFRKEGQNVTLSCEQNLNHDAMYWYRQDPGQGLRLIYYSQIVNDFQKGDIAEGYSVSREKKESFPLTVTSAQKNPTAFYLCASASLAGGGFGELFFGEGSRLTVL.

V and J are TRBV5-6 and TRBJ1-2; 7 bases match TRBD1. The CDR3 length is 14 residues. The J segment lost 8 bases and the V segment lost 4 bases, leaving 11 bases of the junction unmatched. Germline V gene lookup returns CDR1 SGHDT and CDR2 YYEEEE. This CDR3 is CASSLLQGISGYTF. DNA for the CDR3: TGTGCCAGCAGCCTTCTACAGGGGATCAGCGGCTACACCTTC.

This sequence joins TRBV27 and TRBJ1-4; possibly TRBD1 for D (5 bases). V was clipped by 0 bases and J by 5 bases, with 13 bases between them. Germline lookup yields CDR1 MNHEY and CDR2 SMNVEV (reference sequence). This CDR3 has 16 amino acids. CDR3 nucleotide sequence: TGTGCCAGCAGTTTATCAGCAGGGTTTTCGAATGAAAAACTGTTTTTT. This gives the protein CASSLSAGFSNEKLFF. The entire variable domain, with the rest obtained from reference TRBV27 and TRBJ1-4, is as follows: EAQVTQNPRYLITVTGKKLTVTCSQNMNHEYMSWYRQDPGLGLRQIYYSMNVEVTDKGDVPEGYKVSRKEKRNFPLILESPSPNQTSLYFCASSLSAGFSNEKLFFGSGTQLSVL.

The chain couples TRBV28 to TRBJ1-1; D is uncertain. This CDR3 is built from 12 residues. V was trimmed by 6 bases and J by 0 bases, leaving 5 bases between them. CDR1 and CDR2 from the germline V gene are MDHEN and SYDVKM. CDR3 amino acids: CASSPLNTEAFF. The CDR3 nucleotides read TGTGCCAGCAGCCCATTGAACACTGAAGCTTTCTTT.